This entry lists 31 T cell receptor beta chains sequenced from one sample in a study of long-term antiretroviral therapy in people with HIV. Version v3.0 of the immunoSEQ assay was performed at survey level. Assay used: immunoSEQ multiplex PCR; TCRdb lists only in-frame clones, some missing. Of roughly 16,000 clones listed, approximately 85% are singletons. The sequencing used unsorted PBMCs, collected 0.5 years after starting antiretroviral therapy. The source is a woman aged 40 to 50 with HIV.

The V call is TRBV19, the J call TRBJ1-1, with D maybe TRBD1 (5 bases). V was trimmed by 3 bases and J by 8 bases, leaving 10 bases between them. CDR1 and CDR2 from the germline V gene are LNHDA and SQIVND (reference sequence). CDR3 length: 12 amino acids. The CDR3 DNA reads as TGTGCCAGTAGTATTTGGGGGAGAGAAGCTTTCTTT. The encoded protein is CASSIWGREAFF.

In this sample, this clone turned up once. The V and J genes are TRBV6-1 and TRBJ1-2, with a tentative D call TRBD1 (6 bases). Trimming pared 5 bases from V and 4 bases from J, leaving 11 bases between. This CDR3 has 13 amino acids. Germline loops: CDR1 MNHNS, CDR2 SASEGT. CDR3 residues: CASSKTGSYGYTF. For the CDR3, the DNA is TGTGCCAGCAGTAAAACAGGGTCCTATGGCTACACCTTC.

The chain combines TRBV16 with TRBJ2-5; D is perhaps TRBD1 (6 bases). This CDR3 has 14 amino acids. Per the germline V gene, CDR1 is KGHSY and CDR2 is FQNENV. The germline V and J ends were trimmed by 8 bases and 4 bases, with 17 bases remaining between them. CDR3 sequence: CASGVTGSRETQYF. In DNA, the CDR3 is TGTGCCAGCGGGGTCACAGGGAGTCGAGAGACCCAGTACTTC.

V is TRBV7-9 and J is TRBJ2-7, with 12 bases identical to TRBD1. This CDR3 is built from 15 residues. CDR1 and CDR2 (germline): SEHNR, FQNEAQ (reference sequence). V shed 5 bases, J shed 3 bases, and the junction held 5 bases outside the gene matches. The CDR3: CASSAGTGGIYEQYF. Written as DNA, the CDR3 is TGTGCCAGCAGCGCGGGGACAGGGGGCATCTACGAGCAGTACTTC.

This clone appeared a single time. The genes are TRBV27 and TRBJ2-5, with 12 bases identical to TRBD1. V dropped 5 bases and J dropped 11; count of bases not matched to a gene: 9. This CDR3 has 14 residues. Germline CDR1 reads MNHEY; CDR2 reads SMNVEV (reference sequence). The CDR3 DNA is TGTGCCAGCAGTCCCAGGGACAGGGGGCTAGAGCAGTACTTC. Its protein is CASSPRDRGLEQYF.

The chain carries TRBV7-9 and TRBJ2-7; the match to TRBD2 covers 7 bases. The trim removed 4 bases at V and 3 bases at J, leaving 9 bases unmatched. This CDR3 spans 15 amino acids. CDR1 and CDR2 (germline): SEHNR, FQNEAQ (reference sequence). CDR3 bases: TGTGCCAGCAGCTCCGACGGGCGGGAGATCTACGAGCAGTACTTC. As protein: CASSSDGREIYEQYF.

The genes are TRBV5-8 and TRBJ1-2; 8 bases are a match to TRBD1. The CDR3 runs to 14 residues. The junction had 9 bases not matched to a gene; V was cut back by 6 bases and J by 5 bases. The germline CDR1 and CDR2 sequences are SGHTS and YDEGEE. The CDR3 reads CASILRGQEYGYTF. The CDR3 nucleotides are TGTGCCAGCATCCTTAGGGGACAGGAGTATGGCTACACCTTC.

This chain connects TRBV2 to TRBJ2-1; 10 bases are a match to TRBD1. Germline lookup yields CDR1 SNHLY and CDR2 FYNNEI. The J segment lost 4 bases and the V segment lost 7 bases, leaving 7 bases of the junction unmatched. This CDR3 spans 15 amino acids. This chain's CDR3 is CASKERTGGYNEQFF. The CDR3 bases are TGTGCCAGCAAGGAACGGACAGGGGGATACAATGAGCAGTTCTTC.

The chain has TRBV11-3 and TRBJ2-3; 12 bases fit TRBD2. J gave up 5 bases and V 4 bases, and 7 bases lay outside the gene matches. The CDR3 covers 16 residues. Germline V gene data show CDR1 as SGHNT and CDR2 as YENEEA. The CDR3 sequence is CASSSTTSGRVDTQYF. The CDR3, as DNA: TGTGCCAGCAGCTCAACGACTAGCGGGAGAGTAGATACGCAGTATTTT.

The chain joins TRBV6-1 to TRBJ1-2; TRBD1 matches 7 bases. Germline trimming cut 7 bases from V and 0 bases from J; bases unmatched to any gene: 8. The CDR3 covers 15 residues. Germline CDR1 is MNHNS and CDR2 is SASEGT. CDR3 sequence reads: CASKGGQGANYGYTF. The CDR3 DNA reads TGTGCCAGCAAGGGGGGCCAGGGGGCTAACTATGGCTACACCTTC.

This clone was recorded a few times. The rearrangement links TRBV6-6 to TRBJ2-1; 7 nucleotides line up with TRBD2. The V gene end was trimmed by 2 bases and the J gene end by 0 bases; junction bases not matched to a gene: 4. The CDR3 runs to 16 residues. Germline V CDR1 and CDR2: MNHNY, SVGAGI (reference sequence). The CDR3 here is CASSYPGGPSYNEQFF. CDR3 coding DNA: TGTGCCAGCAGTTACCCGGGAGGACCCTCCTACAATGAGCAGTTCTTC.

The rearrangement uses TRBV5-5 and TRBJ2-7, with TRBD1 identical over 8 bases. The V segment lost 2 bases and the J segment 3 bases; nucleotides outside the gene matches: 13. Germline-derived CDR1 and CDR2 are SGHKS and YYEKEE (reference sequence). The CDR3 covers 17 residues. In nucleotides, the CDR3 is TGTGCCAGCAGCTTAGCGTCTCGGACAGGGTTGTACTACGAGCAGTACTTC. Translated: CASSLASRTGLYYEQYF.

This chain uses TRBV6-1 with TRBJ1-2; D is possibly TRBD1 (5 bases). This CDR3 has 14 residues. Trimming cost V 2 bases and J 8 bases, with 15 bases left between them. CDR1 and CDR2 from the germline V gene are MNHNS and SASEGT. The DNA of the CDR3 is TGTGCCAGCAGTGAATGGGCCGGGGACGAGGGCTACACCTTC. It translates to CASSEWAGDEGYTF.

Written as DNA, the CDR3 is TGCGCCAGCAGCGAGGAGCAGATCACAGATACGCAGTATTTT. It encodes CASSEEQITDTQYF. The V gene is TRBV5-1, the J gene TRBJ2-3; D uncertain. This CDR3 comprises 14 residues. V dropped 4 bases and J dropped 2 bases, with 11 bases sitting between them. Germline values: CDR1 SGHRS, CDR2 YFSETQ.

The CDR3 region is CASSVGPGGGVPYEQYF. As DNA, the CDR3 is TGTGCCAGCAGCGTAGGCCCGGGAGGGGGCGTACCCTACGAGCAGTACTTC. The genes are TRBV9 and TRBJ2-7; perhaps TRBD2 as D (8 bases). Germline assignment: CDR1 SGDLS and CDR2 YYNGEE. V lost 0 bases and J lost 2, with 18 bases in between. The CDR3 is made up of 17 amino acids.

The V and J genes are TRBV28 and TRBJ1-2; D unclear. The CDR3 length is 14 residues. Trimming left V 2 bases short and J 2 bases short, with 9 bases between. The germline CDR1 and CDR2 sequences are MDHEN and SYDVKM. CDR3 sequence (DNA): TGTGCCAGCAGTTTAGGGGATCTAAACTATGGCTACACCTTC. Protein product: CASSLGDLNYGYTF.

This chain links TRBV6-6 with TRBJ2-1, with unresolved D. Trimming removed 5 bases from V and 2 bases from J, with 4 bases in between. The germline CDR1 and CDR2 sequences are MNHNY and SVGAGI (reference sequence). The CDR3 consists of 12 residues. CDR3 coding DNA: TGTGCCAGCAGTCGGCCCTACAATGAGCAGTTCTTC. Amino acids: CASSRPYNEQFF.

This clone was found a few times. The rearrangement joins TRBV4-1 to TRBJ1-3, with D unresolved. V dropped 0 bases and J dropped 2 bases, with 11 bases sitting between them. The CDR3 runs to 16 residues. Per germline, CDR1 MGHRA and CDR2 YSYEKL. This chain's CDR3 is CASSQDPPGTGNTIYF. The CDR3 nucleotides read TGCGCCAGCAGCCAAGACCCCCCCGGGACTGGAAACACCATATATTTT.

The V and J genes are TRBV19 and TRBJ2-7; a weak D match, TRBD1 (5 bases). This CDR3 is built from 15 residues. The V gene lost 10 bases and the J gene lost 2 bases, with 21 bases spanning the gap. Germline assignment: CDR1 LNHDA and CDR2 SQIVND (reference sequence). The CDR3 sequence is CATSKEGVGTYEQYF. The CDR3 DNA sequence: TGTGCCACCTCGAAGGAAGGGGTTGGAACCTACGAGCAGTACTTC.

The rearrangement joins TRBV12-5 to TRBJ1-2, with 10 bases aligning to TRBD1. CDR3 length equals 15 residues. Germline CDR1 reads LGHNT; CDR2 reads FRNRAP. Germline trimming cut 3 bases from V and 5 bases from J; bases unmatched to any gene: 6. CDR3 sequence: CASGLGTGEWYGYTF. The DNA of the CDR3 is TGTGCTAGTGGTTTAGGGACAGGGGAATGGTATGGCTACACCTTC.

DNA for the CDR3: TGTGCCAGCAGCTTGACTAGCGGGTCAACCTACGAGCAGTACTTC. This sequence encodes CASSLTSGSTYEQYF. J is TRBJ2-7 and V is TRBV11-2, with 10 nucleotides matching TRBD2. CDR3 length equals 15 residues. V gave up 3 bases and J gave up 2 bases; unmatched junction bases: 4. Germline CDR1 SGHAT, CDR2 FQNNGV.

The rearrangement links TRBV4-1 to TRBJ2-5; 9 nucleotides line up with TRBD2. The germline CDR1 and CDR2 sequences are MGHRA and YSYEKL. V lost 1 base to trimming and J lost 2 bases; unmatched junction nucleotides: 2. The CDR3 length is 15 residues. The CDR3 region has the DNA TGCGCCAGCAGCCAAGGAACTAGCGGGCAAGAGACCCAGTACTTC. Its protein product is CASSQGTSGQETQYF.

This chain joins TRBV5-1 and TRBJ1-4; 7 bases match TRBD1. V was clipped by 4 bases and J by 8 bases; unmatched bases: 8. There are 14 residues in the CDR3. Germline CDR1 and CDR2: SGHRS and YFSETQ. CDR3 in amino acids: CASSTDRVQEKLFF. The CDR3 DNA reads TGCGCCAGCAGCACAGACAGGGTGCAGGAAAAACTGTTTTTT.

The J gene is TRBJ2-2, the V gene TRBV2; 8 bases align to TRBD2. There are 15 residues in the CDR3. Germline CDR1 is SNHLY and CDR2 is FYNNEI. Trimming took 6 bases from V and 2 from J; bases not matched to a gene: 5. CDR3 in amino acids: CASRFSGANTGELFF. The CDR3 nucleotides read TGTGCCAGCAGATTTAGCGGGGCAAACACCGGGGAGCTGTTTTTT.

The chain links TRBV27 to TRBJ2-7, with D uncertain. CDR1 is MNHEY and CDR2 is SMNVEV in the germline V gene (reference sequence). Trimming shortened V by 6 bases and J by 6 bases, and 12 bases separated the two germline ends. The CDR3 runs 12 residues. The CDR3 bases are TGTGCCAGCAGCTTTTCAGGTACCGAGCAGTACTTC. Amino acid sequence: CASSFSGTEQYF.

The chain employs TRBV7-6 and TRBJ2-7; D is tentatively TRBD1 or TRBD2 (5 bases each). The ends were cut back, 4 bases at V and 3 bases at J, with 16 bases in the middle. The CDR3 runs to 15 residues. Germline values: CDR1 SGHVS, CDR2 FNYEAQ. This CDR3 is CASSSSLGADYEQYF. CDR3 DNA: TGTGCCAGCAGCTCCTCCCTCGGGGCGGACTACGAGCAGTACTTC. The full variable domain, its missing parts supplied by reference TRBV7-6 and TRBJ2-7, is GAGVSQSPRYKVTKRGQDVALRCDPISGHVSLYWYRQALGQGPEFLTYFNYEAQQDKSGLPNDRFSAERPEGSISTLTIQRTEQRDSAMYRCASSSSLGADYEQYFGPGTRLTVT.

The rearrangement uses TRBV19 and TRBJ2-2; perhaps TRBD1 as D (6 bases). Trimming removed 4 bases at V and 1 base at J, with 16 bases between. This CDR3 has 17 residues. Germline V gene lookup returns CDR1 LNHDA and CDR2 SQIVND (reference sequence). CDR3 sequence (DNA): TGTGCCAGTAGTAAGGAAACGGGACAAGAGAACACCGGGGAGCTGTTTTTT. Its translation is CASSKETGQENTGELFF. The whole variable domain, remainder taken from reference TRBV19 and TRBJ2-2, is DGGITQSPKYLFRKEGQNVTLSCEQNLNHDAMYWYRQDPGQGLRLIYYSQIVNDFQKGDIAEGYSVSREKKESFPLTVTSAQKNPTAFYLCASSKETGQENTGELFFGEGSRLTVL.

The chain has TRBV6-5 and TRBJ1-2; the D gene is possibly TRBD1 (6 bases). The V gene lost 0 bases and the J gene lost 4 bases, with 12 bases spanning the gap. The V gene's germline CDR1 is MNHEY and CDR2 SVGAGI. The CDR3 is made up of 15 amino acids. The CDR3 coding sequence is TGTGCCAGCAGTTACTCCACAGGGTCGGGCTATGGCTACACCTTC. Its translation is CASSYSTGSGYGYTF.

The rearrangement joins TRBV28 to TRBJ1-5; no clear D gene. Trimming left V 3 bases short and J 0 bases short, with 9 bases between. Looked up from germline, CDR1 is MDHEN and CDR2 is SYDVKM. The CDR3 is 15 residues long. The CDR3, as DNA: TGTGCCAGCAGTTTCGGACCAAATAGCAATCAGCCCCAGCATTTT. Its protein is CASSFGPNSNQPQHF.

This clone is large (0.1 to 1%) by share. This chain uses TRBV4-1 with TRBJ2-2; TRBD1 might be the D (5 bases). Trimming removed 4 bases from V and 1 base from J, with 7 bases in between. The CDR3 is 14 amino acids. Looked up from germline, CDR1 is MGHRA and CDR2 is YSYEKL. The CDR3 sequence: CASSLGQNTGELFF. The DNA of the CDR3 is TGCGCCAGCAGCCTAGGACAGAACACCGGGGAGCTGTTTTTT.

The chain is built from TRBV29-1 and TRBJ1-5; D may be TRBD1 (5 bases). V was cut by 7 bases and J by 5 bases, with 21 bases left in between. The length of the CDR3 is 15 residues. Germline V gene sequence: CDR1 SQVTM, CDR2 ANQGSEA. As DNA, the CDR3 is TGCAGCGCTATAAGTGATAGGGGTGAGGATCAGCCCCAGCATTTT. Residues: CSAISDRGEDQPQHF.